This record looks at one T cell receptor (beta chain) sequence and its context. V was cut by 6 bases and J by 3 bases, with 8 bases left in between. The CDR3 runs 13 residues. This specimen belongs to a study of T cell changes during pregnancy in multiple sclerosis. Sequencing used immunoSEQ multiplex PCR; TCRdb keeps in-frame clones, though not all of them. The sample shows approximately 40,000 clones, approximately 96% of them seen only once. The source of this sequence is a female donor with multiple sclerosis, enrolled in a pregnancy study. The V call is TRBV23-1, the J call TRBJ2-2; D gene ambiguous. TRBV23-1 is an ORF; its function is uncertain. Material: peripheral blood, obtained in the second trimester of pregnancy. The CDR3: CASRPNHTGELFF. The DNA for the CDR3 is TGCGCCAGCAGACCTAACCACACCGGGGAGCTGTTTTTT.